This TCR beta chain was recorded in a study of cytomegalovirus exposure and HLA in healthy donors. Study-level background: In an earlier analysis, approximately 120 million unique TCR beta sequences were found from approximately 190 million T cells. Findings and limits, study-wide: Earlier findings revealed that most TCR beta V segments proved productive either about 87% or about 30% of the time. Later analysis identified a missense DCLRE1C variant that was linked to TCR beta V- and J-gene trimming. Published work reported that the classifier diagnosed cytomegalovirus status with high specificity and sensitivity.

The PCR was carried out with 60 Vbeta primers and 13 Jbeta primers. The assay was immunoSEQ multiplex PCR, and TCRdb's table has in-frame clones only and misses some. The sample shows 50,000 to 70,000 clones, approximately 78% of them seen only once. In the case of this clone: Its specificity is unknown.

The sample comprised PBMCs. This receptor was identified in a girl under 18 in good health and CMV-seropositive.

The CDR3 protein is CASSLQGLVTEAFF. The CDR3 DNA sequence: TGTGCCAGCAGTTTACAGGGGTTGGTCACTGAAGCTTTCTTT. The chain recombines TRBV6-5 with TRBJ1-1, with 7 bases matching TRBD1. The trim removed 4 bases at V and 4 bases at J, leaving 6 bases unmatched. This CDR3 is 14 amino acids long. The germline CDR1 and CDR2 sequences are MNHEY and SVGAGI.